What follows is one T cell receptor beta chain and its context. The CDR3 sequence is 15 residues long. The J segment lost 6 bases and the V segment lost 4 bases, leaving 6 bases of the junction unmatched. Germline-derived CDR1 and CDR2 are SGHDN and FVKESK. This sample is part of a study of blood T cell repertoires in COVID-19. The method was immunoSEQ multiplex PCR; TCRdb's version includes in-frame clones alone and lacks a portion of them. The table records 99,000 or so clones, about 85% of them present only once. The chain joins TRBV14 to TRBJ2-2, with 9 bases aligning to TRBD2. The material sequenced was peripheral blood. This sequence was found in a man aged 45 to 65 with acute or convalescent COVID-19. The CDR3 DNA reads TGTGCCAGCAGCCTTTGGTTAGCGGGGGCCGGGGAGCTGTTTTTT. Protein: CASSLWLAGAGELFF.